The rows below give T cell receptor beta chains drawn from one sample of a study of blood T cell repertoires in COVID-19. TCRdb's copy holds only in-frame clones and misses some; the assay was immunoSEQ multiplex PCR. The sample yields approximately 220,000 clones, approximately 82% seen once. Sequenced: peripheral blood. The receptors shown here come from a woman between 50 and 59 years old with acute or convalescent COVID-19. The CDR3 runs from the conserved cysteine through the conserved F or W. The order of the fields is J gene, CDR3 length, V gene, clone size, D gene, CDR3 DNA, CDR3 protein. A D gene is named only where the DNA matches it firmly. Only part of the rows carry a size: once, few, many, or a class if the clone is expanded.

>TRBJ2-5|13|TRBV15|-|-
TGTGCCACTTCGACAGGTTTCCAAGAGACCCAGTACTTC
CATSTGFQETQYF
>TRBJ2-1|12|TRBV30|-|TRBD2
TGTGCCTGGAGGGGACTAGCGAATGAGCAGTTCTTC
CAWRGLANEQFF
>TRBJ1-2|18|TRBV4-1|-|TRBD1
TGCGCCAGCAGCCACTCAAGTGGGCCGTACAGGGGGCACTATGGCTACACCTTC
CASSHSSGPYRGHYGYTF
>TRBJ1-5|11|TRBV7-2|-|-
TGTGCCAGCGGGGGGTTAGTGCCCCAGCATTTT
CASGGLVPQHF
>TRBJ2-2|18|TRBV5-8|-|TRBD2
TGTGCCAGCAGCACCCCAGTGGAGCTAGCGGAGAACACCGGGGAGCTGTTTTTT
CASSTPVELAENTGELFF
>TRBJ1-2|14|TRBV6-4|few|-
TGTGCCAGCAGTGACTGGGGCCGCCACGTTGGCTACACCTTC
CASSDWGRHVGYTF
>TRBJ1-1|13|TRBV12-5|few|TRBD1
TGTGCTAGTGCGGGACAGGGTAGGGCTGAAGCTTTCTTT
CASAGQGRAEAFF
>TRBJ1-1|16|TRBV29-1|-|-
TGCAGCGTTGAAGATTATGGTGCCTTACGGAGGACTGAAGCTTTCTTT
CSVEDYGALRRTEAFF
>TRBJ1-2|12|TRBV28|-|-
TGTGCCAGCAGTAGAAGGACAGCTGGCTACACCTTC
CASSRRTAGYTF
>TRBJ2-6|16|TRBV2|-|-
TGTGCCAGCAGTGTCCTTATGAGATCTGGGGCCAACGTCCTGACTTTC
CASSVLMRSGANVLTF
>TRBJ2-3|18|TRBV10-1|-|TRBD1
TGCGCCAGCAGCCCCGGGACAGGGGGCCCTACTTCCACAGATACGCAGTATTTT
CASSPGTGGPTSTDTQYF